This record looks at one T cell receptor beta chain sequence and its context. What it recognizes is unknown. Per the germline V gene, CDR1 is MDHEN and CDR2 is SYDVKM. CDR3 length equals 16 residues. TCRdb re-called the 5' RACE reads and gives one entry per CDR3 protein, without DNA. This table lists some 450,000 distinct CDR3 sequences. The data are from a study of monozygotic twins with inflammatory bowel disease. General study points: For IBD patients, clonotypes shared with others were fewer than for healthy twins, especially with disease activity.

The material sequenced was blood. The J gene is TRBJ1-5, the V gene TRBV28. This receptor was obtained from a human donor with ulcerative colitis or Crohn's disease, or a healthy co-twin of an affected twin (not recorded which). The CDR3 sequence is CASREGRSGVNQPQHF.